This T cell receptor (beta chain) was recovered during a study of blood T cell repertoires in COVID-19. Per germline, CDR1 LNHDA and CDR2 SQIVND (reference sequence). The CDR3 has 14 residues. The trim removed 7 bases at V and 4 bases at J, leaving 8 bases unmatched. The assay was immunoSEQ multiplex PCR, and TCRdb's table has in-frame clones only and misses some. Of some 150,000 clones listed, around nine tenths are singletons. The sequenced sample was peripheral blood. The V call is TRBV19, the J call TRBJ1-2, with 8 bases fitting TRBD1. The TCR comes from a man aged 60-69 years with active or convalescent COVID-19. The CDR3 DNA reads TGTGCCAGTACCATAACGGGACAGGTCTATGGCTACACCTTC. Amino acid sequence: CASTITGQVYGYTF.